This T cell receptor (beta chain) emerged from a study of blood T cell repertoires in COVID-19 (dated by TCRdb to 2020 to 2021). About the full investigation: The collaborator samples originated in the United States, Italy and Spain and spanned the acute and convalescent phases of COVID-19. The prospective study material was composed of cDNA or gDNA derived from T cells, B-cell-depleted T cells, or PBMCs. The dataset comprised deeply sampled blood TCRbeta repertoires from subjects exposed to, actively infected with, or recovered from COVID-19. The samples were drawn from two sources: the first 160 participants of the ongoing ImmuneRACE study, and 1,254 subjects contributed by 6 global collaborators. Sample metadata almost always included a de-identified subject ID, COVID-19 status, age in years and sex. Where available, HLA class I and class II types were taken from metadata supplied by the sample provider and were not determined by assay-based typing. A freely available public database, intended as a resource for researchers studying the immune response to SARS-CoV-2, is where the repertoires were released.

Each collaborating institution followed its own protocols to collect whole blood in K2EDTA tubes. For TCRbeta analysis, collaborators shipped samples in one of three forms: frozen whole blood, isolated PBMCs, or DNA extracted from either of those sample types. For this clone: The target of this receptor is not known. No base quality information exists; no much larger clone differs at one position.

What the study reported, not specific to this receptor: How much clinical and demographic metadata was included differed by source and by participant, and the metadata was provided uncurated.

TCRbeta CDR3 regions were amplified from genomic DNA by means of the immunoSEQ Assay, a bias-controlled multiplex PCR. Under the source paper's analysis protocol: The number of nucleated cells in each sample was estimated from the amplification of reference gene primers within the assay. To quantify the absolute abundance of each unique TCRbeta CDR3 rearrangement, sequence reads were collapsed and filtered. For each sample, productive Simpson clonality was calculated as the square root of Simpson's diversity index across productive rearrangements. As stored in TCRdb, this immuneACCESS dataset retains in-frame rearrangements with V and J assigned. A fraction of the clones does not appear; measured against another copy, unresolved V genes explain less than half of the discrepancy, and the remainder lacks a known reason. That table is the source of V, J and clone size, and D and trimming were worked out from the DNA. Here the sample has about 91,000 clones; more than 60% occur a single time. The ten largest clones add up to around 22% of the sample.

Including the terminal cysteine and phenylalanine, the CDR3 comprises 15 residues. Of the read, only the CDR3 DNA is kept; its 45 bases are in frame from base 1. CDR1 MNHEY and CDR2 SVGAGI were looked up in the germline V gene. V loses 6 bases, J loses 0 bases, and the germline ends lie 13 bases apart. The sequenced sample was peripheral blood. The clonotype originates from a man aged 65 to 85 with acute or convalescent COVID-19. Rearrangement joined TRBV6-5 to TRBJ2-3, and possibly TRBD1, on 6 matching bases. For the CDR3, the sequence is CASSLGHPSTDTQYF. The DNA sequence follows: TGTGCCAGCAGCTTGGGACACCCTAGCACAGATACGCAGTATTTT.